This TCR beta chain was found in a study of immune evolution from preneoplasia to lung adenocarcinoma. Study-wide results and caveats: Top clone frequencies peaked in normal lung, apparently declining through invasive adenocarcinoma.

This table comes from immunoSEQ multiplex PCR, and its TCRdb copy is limited to in-frame clones, with some not included. Altogether around 4,000 clones are present, 83% being singletons, with the ten largest covering roughly 3.3%. Patients had resection in Japan or China between 2014 and 2017. Each case's diagnosis was confirmed by two pathologists on H&E. Between the trimmed V and J ends, which lost 4 bases and 0 bases, there was a span of 13 bases. The CDR3 is 16 amino acids. Looked up from germline, CDR1 is MGHRA and CDR2 is YSYEKL. On this clone itself: Its antigen is not identified.

The chain uses TRBV4-1 and TRBJ1-5; tentative D call: TRBD1 (5 bases). This TCR came from a person in their sixties with lung adenocarcinoma. The sequencing sample was made of FFPE minimally invasive lung adenocarcinoma tissue. The CDR3 DNA follows: TGCGCCAGCAGCCGCGACAGTTTCCCTAGCAATCAGCCCCAGCATTTT. Encoded protein: CASSRDSFPSNQPQHF.